The clone carrying this TCR beta chain was seen repeatedly, ten times or more. TCRdb reanalysed the RT-PCR reads using MiXCR and keeps one entry per CDR3 protein. Of hundreds of thousands of distinct CDR3 sequences listed, about 14% were seen once; the top ten hold roughly 4%. The germline V and J ends were trimmed by 0 bases and 3 bases, with 11 bases remaining between them. CDR1 is DFQATT, CDR2 SNEGSKA, per germline (reference sequence). The CDR3 loop spans 14 amino acids. Sequenced material: memory CD4+ T cells from blood. This chain connects TRBV20-1 to TRBJ1-1; a weak D match, TRBD1 (6 bases). The receptor was isolated from a female donor in good health, serving as a healthy control. CDR3 nucleotides: TGCAGTGCTAGAGATCTCAGGGGCTACACTGAAGCTTTCTTT. It translates to CSARDLRGYTEAFF.